Sequencing of this T cell receptor beta chain was carried out in a study of pediatric ulcerative colitis. Notes on the study in general: Acute severe colitis showed lower rectal diversity from clonal expansions. No controls had the two rectal clonotypes shared by ulcerative colitis patients.

Rectal tissue came from one to two pinch biopsies taken at colonoscopy. On this clone itself: Antigen specificity is unknown.

Data came from immunoSEQ multiplex PCR; TCRdb stores just in-frame clones and leaves some out. The sample lists 30,000 or so clones, roughly 77% occurring once. The sample consisted of gut tissue. The receptor comes from a boy aged 10-17 years with mild ulcerative colitis.

Here the CDR3 DNA reads TGTGCCAGCACCTTGGACAGATGGAACACTGAAGCTTTCTTT. It codes for CASTLDRWNTEAFF. The V gene is TRBV6-1, the J gene TRBJ1-1, with D perhaps matching TRBD1 (6 bases). Looked up from germline, CDR1 is MNHNS and CDR2 is SASEGT. The CDR3 length is 14 residues. The germline V and J ends were trimmed by 7 bases and 1 base, with 13 bases remaining between them.